The subject of this entry is one T cell receptor (beta chain). The PCR made use of 60 Vbeta and 13 Jbeta primers. Clones were sequenced by immunoSEQ multiplex PCR, and TCRdb holds only the in-frame ones, with some missing. Of over 120,000 clones in the sample, about 81% were seen once. These data come from a study of cytomegalovirus exposure and HLA in healthy donors. This CDR3 is built from 12 residues. Germline assignment: CDR1 GTSNPN and CDR2 SVGIG (reference sequence). The clonotype comes from a man aged 25 to 40 in good health and CMV-seronegative. The rearrangement uses TRBV30 and TRBJ2-7, with 7 bases aligning to TRBD1. Sequencing was performed on PBMCs. The DNA of the CDR3 is TGTGCGTTGATGGGACAGTTCTACGAGCAGTACTTC. It encodes CALMGQFYEQYF. Filled out from reference TRBV30 and TRBJ2-7, the complete variable domain reads SQTIHQWPATLVQPVGSPLSLECTVEGTSNPNLYWYRQAAGRGLQLLFYSVGIGQISSEVPQNLSASRPQDRQFILSSKKLLLSDSGFYLCALMGQFYEQYFGPGTRLTVT.